This T cell receptor beta chain was sequenced for a study of shared T cell receptors in the human thymus. J lost 7 bases, V lost 5 bases, and 12 bases had no gene match. The CDR3 is made up of 17 amino acids. The germline V gene encodes CDR1 LGHNT and CDR2 FRNRAP. Sequencing used immunoSEQ multiplex PCR; TCRdb keeps in-frame clones, though not all of them. The sample lists 650,000 to 950,000 clones; approximately 85% were seen once. This sample was also put to use in a study of human thymus T cells. From that second work: Serving as donors were healthy Finnish infants, each of whom was having open corrective surgery for congenital heart defects. Resections obtained during corrective heart surgery supplied the thymus tissue. The authors found apparently biased V and J gene usage in thymic and blood repertoires. Thymic repertoires from unrelated individuals overlapped highly, related research reported.

Sequenced input: thymocytes. This receptor was identified in a girl younger than two with a congenital heart defect. The chain combines TRBV12-5 with TRBJ2-1; 12 nucleotides agree with TRBD2. This chain's CDR3 is CASGPPPLAGGLNEQFF. The CDR3, as DNA: TGTGCTAGTGGTCCCCCTCCCCTAGCGGGGGGGCTAAATGAGCAGTTCTTC. The full variable domain, with the rest looked up from reference TRBV12-5 and TRBJ2-1, is DARVTQTPRHKVTEMGQEVTMRCQPILGHNTVFWYRQTMMQGLELLAYFRNRAPLDDSGMPKDRFSAEMPDATLATLKIQPSEPRDSAVYFCASGPPPLAGGLNEQFFGPGTRLTVL.